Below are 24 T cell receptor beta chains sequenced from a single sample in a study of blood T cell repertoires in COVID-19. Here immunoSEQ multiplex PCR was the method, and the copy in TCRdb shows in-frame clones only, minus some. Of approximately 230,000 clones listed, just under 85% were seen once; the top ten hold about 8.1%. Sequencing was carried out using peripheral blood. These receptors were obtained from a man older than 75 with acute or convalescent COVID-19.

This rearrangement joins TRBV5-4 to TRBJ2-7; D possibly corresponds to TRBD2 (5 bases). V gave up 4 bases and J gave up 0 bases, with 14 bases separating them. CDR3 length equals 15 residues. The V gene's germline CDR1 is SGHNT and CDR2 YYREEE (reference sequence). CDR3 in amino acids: CASSRGGTASYEQYF. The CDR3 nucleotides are TGTGCCAGCAGCCGTGGAGGAACGGCCTCCTACGAGCAGTACTTC.

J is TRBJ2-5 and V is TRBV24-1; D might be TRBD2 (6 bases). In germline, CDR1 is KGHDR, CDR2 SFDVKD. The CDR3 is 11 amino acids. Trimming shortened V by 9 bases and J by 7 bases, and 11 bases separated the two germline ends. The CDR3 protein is CATGGIGTQYF. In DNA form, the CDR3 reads TGTGCCACCGGAGGGATTGGGACCCAGTACTTC.

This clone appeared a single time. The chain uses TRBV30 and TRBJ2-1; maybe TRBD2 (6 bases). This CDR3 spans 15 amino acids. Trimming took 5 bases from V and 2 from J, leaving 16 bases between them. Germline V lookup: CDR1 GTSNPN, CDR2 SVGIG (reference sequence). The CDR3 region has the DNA TGTGCCTGGGGGTCCGGGAGTAGTGCCTACAATGAGCAGTTCTTC. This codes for CAWGSGSSAYNEQFF.

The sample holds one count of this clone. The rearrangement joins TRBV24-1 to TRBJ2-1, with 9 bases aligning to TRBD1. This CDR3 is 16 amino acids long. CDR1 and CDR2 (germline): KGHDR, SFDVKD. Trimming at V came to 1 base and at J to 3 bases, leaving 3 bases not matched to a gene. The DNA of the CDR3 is TGTGCCACCAGTGATTTTGAGGGACAGGGCTACAATGAGCAGTTCTTC. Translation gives CATSDFEGQGYNEQFF.

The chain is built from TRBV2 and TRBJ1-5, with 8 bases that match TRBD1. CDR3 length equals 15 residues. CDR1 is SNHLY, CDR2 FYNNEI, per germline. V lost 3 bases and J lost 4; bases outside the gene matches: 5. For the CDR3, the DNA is TGTGCCAGCAGTGACAGGGGGCAGTCGAATCAGCCCCAGCATTTT. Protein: CASSDRGQSNQPQHF.

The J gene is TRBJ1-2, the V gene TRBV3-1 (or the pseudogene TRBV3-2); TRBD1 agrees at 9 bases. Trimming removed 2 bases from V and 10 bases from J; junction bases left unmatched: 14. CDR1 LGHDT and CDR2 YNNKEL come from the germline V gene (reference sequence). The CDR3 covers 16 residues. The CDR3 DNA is TGTGCCAGCAGCCAATGGCCAGGACAGGGGAGAATAGTCTACACCTTC. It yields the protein CASSQWPGQGRIVYTF.

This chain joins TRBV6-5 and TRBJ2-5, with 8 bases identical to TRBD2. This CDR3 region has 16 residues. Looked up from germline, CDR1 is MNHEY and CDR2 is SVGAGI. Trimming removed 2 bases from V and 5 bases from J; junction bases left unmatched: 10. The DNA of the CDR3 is TGTGCCAGCAGTTACGCAGCGGGAGTCTCTGTTGAGACCCAGTACTTC. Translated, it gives CASSYAAGVSVETQYF.

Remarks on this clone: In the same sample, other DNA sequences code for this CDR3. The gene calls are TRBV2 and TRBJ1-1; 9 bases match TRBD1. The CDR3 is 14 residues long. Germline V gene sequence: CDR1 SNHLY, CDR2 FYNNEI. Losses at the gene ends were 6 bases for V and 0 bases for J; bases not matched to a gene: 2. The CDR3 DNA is TGTGCCAGCAGGTACAGGGGGCTGAACACTGAAGCTTTCTTT. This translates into CASRYRGLNTEAFF.

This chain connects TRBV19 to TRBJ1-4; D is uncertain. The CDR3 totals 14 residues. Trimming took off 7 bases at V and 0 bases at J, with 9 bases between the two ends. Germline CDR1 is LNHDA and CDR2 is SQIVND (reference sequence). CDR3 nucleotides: TGTGCCAGTACATTCGGGACAACTAATGAAAAACTGTTTTTT. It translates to CASTFGTTNEKLFF.

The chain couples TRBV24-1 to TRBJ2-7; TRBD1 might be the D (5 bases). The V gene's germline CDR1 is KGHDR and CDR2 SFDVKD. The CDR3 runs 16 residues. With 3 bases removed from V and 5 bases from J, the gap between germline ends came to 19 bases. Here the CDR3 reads CATSDPHGQGTNEQYF. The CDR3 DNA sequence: TGTGCCACCAGTGATCCTCACGGGCAGGGTACGAACGAGCAGTACTTC.

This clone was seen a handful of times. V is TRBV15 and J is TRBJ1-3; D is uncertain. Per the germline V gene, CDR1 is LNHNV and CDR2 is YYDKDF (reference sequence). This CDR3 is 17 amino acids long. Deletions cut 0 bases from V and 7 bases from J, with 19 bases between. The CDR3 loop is CATSRDATHSRRNTIYF. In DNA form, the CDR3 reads TGTGCCACCAGCAGAGACGCGACACACTCACGACGGAACACCATATATTTT.

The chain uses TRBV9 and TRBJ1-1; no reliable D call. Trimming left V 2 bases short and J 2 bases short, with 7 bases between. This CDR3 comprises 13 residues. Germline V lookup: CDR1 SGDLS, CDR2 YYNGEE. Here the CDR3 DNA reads TGTGCCAGCAGCGTCCCCAGTAACACTGAAGCTTTCTTT. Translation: CASSVPSNTEAFF.

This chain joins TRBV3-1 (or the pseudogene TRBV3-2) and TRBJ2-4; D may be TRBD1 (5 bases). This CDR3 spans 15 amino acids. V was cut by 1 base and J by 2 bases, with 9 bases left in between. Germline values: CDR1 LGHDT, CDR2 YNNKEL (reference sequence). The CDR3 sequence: CASSQAGLSKNIQYF. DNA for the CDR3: TGTGCCAGCAGCCAAGCAGGGTTATCCAAAAACATTCAGTACTTC.

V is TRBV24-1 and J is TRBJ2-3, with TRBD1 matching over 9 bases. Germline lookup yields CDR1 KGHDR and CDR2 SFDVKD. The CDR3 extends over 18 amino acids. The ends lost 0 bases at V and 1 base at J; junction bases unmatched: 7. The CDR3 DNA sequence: TGTGCCACCAGTGATTTGGGAAACAGGGGGCGCGGCACAGATACGCAGTATTTT. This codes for CATSDLGNRGRGTDTQYF.

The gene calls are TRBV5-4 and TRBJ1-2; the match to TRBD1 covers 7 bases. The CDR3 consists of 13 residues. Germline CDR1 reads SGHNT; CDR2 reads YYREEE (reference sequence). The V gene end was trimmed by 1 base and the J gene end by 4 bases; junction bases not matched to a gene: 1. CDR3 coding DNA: TGTGCCAGCAGCTTGTCAGGGGGCTATGGCTACACCTTC. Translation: CASSLSGGYGYTF.

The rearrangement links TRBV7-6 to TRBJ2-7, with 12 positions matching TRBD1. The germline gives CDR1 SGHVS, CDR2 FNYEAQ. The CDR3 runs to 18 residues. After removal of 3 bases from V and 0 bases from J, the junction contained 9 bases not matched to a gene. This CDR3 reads CASSLGQGALTSSYEQYF. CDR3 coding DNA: TGTGCCAGCAGCTTGGGACAGGGGGCCCTGACGAGCTCCTACGAGCAGTACTTC.

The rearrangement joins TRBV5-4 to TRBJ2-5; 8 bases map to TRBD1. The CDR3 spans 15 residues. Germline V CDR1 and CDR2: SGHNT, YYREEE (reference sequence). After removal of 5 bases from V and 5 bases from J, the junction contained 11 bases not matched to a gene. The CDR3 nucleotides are TGTGCCAGCAGTTTAGCGCAGGGGGCGCATGAGACCCAGTACTTC. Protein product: CASSLAQGAHETQYF.

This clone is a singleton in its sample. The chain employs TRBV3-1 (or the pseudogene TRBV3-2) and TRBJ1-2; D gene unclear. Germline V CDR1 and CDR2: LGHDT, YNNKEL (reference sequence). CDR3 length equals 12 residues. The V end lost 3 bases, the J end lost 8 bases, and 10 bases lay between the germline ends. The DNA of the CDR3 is TGTGCCAGCAGCCAGGCCCGAAAAGGCTACACCTTC. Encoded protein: CASSQARKGYTF.

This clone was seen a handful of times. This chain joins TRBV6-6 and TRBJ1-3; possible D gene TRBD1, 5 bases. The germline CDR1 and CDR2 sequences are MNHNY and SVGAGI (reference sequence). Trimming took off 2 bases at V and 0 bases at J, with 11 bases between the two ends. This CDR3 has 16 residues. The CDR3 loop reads CASSYAQDNSGNTIYF. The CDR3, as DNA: TGTGCCAGCAGTTACGCCCAGGACAACTCTGGAAACACCATATATTTT.

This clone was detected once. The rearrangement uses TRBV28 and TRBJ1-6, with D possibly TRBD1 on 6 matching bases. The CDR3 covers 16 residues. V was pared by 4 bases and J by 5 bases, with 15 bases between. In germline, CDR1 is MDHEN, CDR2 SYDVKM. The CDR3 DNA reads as TGTGCCAGCAGTTCTCCCTGGGGGACAAATAATTCACCCCTCCACTTT. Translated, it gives CASSSPWGTNNSPLHF. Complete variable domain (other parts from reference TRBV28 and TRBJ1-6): DVKVTQSSRYLVKRTGEKVFLECVQDMDHENMFWYRQDPGLGLRLIYFSYDVKMKEKGDIPEGYSVSREKKERFSLILESASTNQTSMYLCASSSPWGTNNSPLHFGNGTRLTVT.

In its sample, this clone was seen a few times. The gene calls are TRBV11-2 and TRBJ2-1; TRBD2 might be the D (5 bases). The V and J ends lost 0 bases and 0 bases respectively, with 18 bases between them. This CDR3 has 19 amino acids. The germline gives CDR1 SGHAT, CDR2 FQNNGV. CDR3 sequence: CASSLDARRAASSYNEQFF. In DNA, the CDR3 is TGTGCCAGCAGCTTAGACGCCCGGAGAGCGGCGAGCTCCTACAATGAGCAGTTCTTC.

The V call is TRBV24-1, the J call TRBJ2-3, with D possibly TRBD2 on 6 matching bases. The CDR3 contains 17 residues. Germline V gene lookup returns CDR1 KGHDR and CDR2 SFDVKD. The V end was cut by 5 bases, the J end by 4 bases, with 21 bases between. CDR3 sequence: CATSVPSGLPGADTQYF. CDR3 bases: TGTGCCACCAGTGTGCCTTCGGGACTCCCTGGGGCAGATACGCAGTATTTT.

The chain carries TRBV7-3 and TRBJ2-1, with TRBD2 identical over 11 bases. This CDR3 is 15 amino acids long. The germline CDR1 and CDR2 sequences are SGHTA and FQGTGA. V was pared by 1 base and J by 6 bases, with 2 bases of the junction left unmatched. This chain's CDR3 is CASSLSSGRANEQFF. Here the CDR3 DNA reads TGTGCCAGCAGCTTAAGTAGCGGGAGGGCCAATGAGCAGTTCTTC.

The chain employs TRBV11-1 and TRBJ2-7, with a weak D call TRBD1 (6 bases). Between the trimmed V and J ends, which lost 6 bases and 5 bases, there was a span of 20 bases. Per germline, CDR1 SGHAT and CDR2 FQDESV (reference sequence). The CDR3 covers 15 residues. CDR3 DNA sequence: TGTGCCAGCAGAAAAGGTCTGGGGGCTGGCCACGAGCAGTACTTC. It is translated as CASRKGLGAGHEQYF.